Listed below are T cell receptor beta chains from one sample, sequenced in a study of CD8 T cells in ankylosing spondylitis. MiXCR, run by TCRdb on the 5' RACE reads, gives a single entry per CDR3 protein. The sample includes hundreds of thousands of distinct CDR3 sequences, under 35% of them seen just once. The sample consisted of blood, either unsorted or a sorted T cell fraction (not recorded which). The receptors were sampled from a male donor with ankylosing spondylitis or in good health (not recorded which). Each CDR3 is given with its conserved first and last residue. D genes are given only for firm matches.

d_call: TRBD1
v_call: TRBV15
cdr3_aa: CATSGDRGLTEAFF

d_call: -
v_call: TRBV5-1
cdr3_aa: CASSLVGVAGANVLTF

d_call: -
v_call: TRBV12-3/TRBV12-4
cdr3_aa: CASSPDPYSYEQYF

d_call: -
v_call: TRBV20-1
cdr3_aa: CSATPLVPGDYEQYF

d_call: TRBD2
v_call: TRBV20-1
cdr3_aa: CSAKWTSLREETQYF

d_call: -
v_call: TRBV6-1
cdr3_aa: CASSESGEGYNEQFF

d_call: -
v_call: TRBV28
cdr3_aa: CASREPYNSPLHF

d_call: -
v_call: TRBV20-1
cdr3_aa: CSTMPGGLSYNEQFF

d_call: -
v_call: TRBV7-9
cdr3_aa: CASSLVGGPEAFF

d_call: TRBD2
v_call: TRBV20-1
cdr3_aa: CSARDQGGTDTQYF

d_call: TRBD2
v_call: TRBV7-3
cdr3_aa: CASSFNGGLAGGRGTDTQYF

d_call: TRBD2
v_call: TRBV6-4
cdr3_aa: CASSDSTSGGEELFF

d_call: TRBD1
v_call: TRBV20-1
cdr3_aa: CSAHRGTVLTEAFF

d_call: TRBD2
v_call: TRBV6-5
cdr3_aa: CASSYSGLAHEQYF

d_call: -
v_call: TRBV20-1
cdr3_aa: CSASDRYEQYF

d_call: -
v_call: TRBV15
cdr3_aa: CATSIGGQGSNEKLFF

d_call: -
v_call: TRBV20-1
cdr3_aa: CSARDNDGNTEAFF

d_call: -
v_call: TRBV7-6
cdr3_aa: CASSWAGLQETQYF

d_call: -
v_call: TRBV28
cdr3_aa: CASVGASSGANVLTF

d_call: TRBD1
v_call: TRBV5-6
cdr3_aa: CASSNPDRSYEQYF

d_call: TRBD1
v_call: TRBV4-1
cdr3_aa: CASSQVPGQGTNTQHF

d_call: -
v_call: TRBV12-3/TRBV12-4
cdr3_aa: CASSHRENTEAFF

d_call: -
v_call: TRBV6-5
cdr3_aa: CASSYFENTEAFF

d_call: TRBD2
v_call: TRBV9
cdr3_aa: CASSKAGADTQYF

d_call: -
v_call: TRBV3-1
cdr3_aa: CASSQAGAYEQYF

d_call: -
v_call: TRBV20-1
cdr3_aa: CSARDPQGDSPLHF

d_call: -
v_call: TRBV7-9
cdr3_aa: CASSLVFGTLEQFF

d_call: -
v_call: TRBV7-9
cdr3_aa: CASSFRGTGANVLTF

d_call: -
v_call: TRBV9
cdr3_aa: CASSVAGVTYNEQFF

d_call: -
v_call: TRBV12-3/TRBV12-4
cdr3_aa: CASSFRDPTDTQYF

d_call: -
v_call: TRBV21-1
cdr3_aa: CASSNDAMNTEAFF

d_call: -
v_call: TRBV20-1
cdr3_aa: CSARGWGSDTGELFF

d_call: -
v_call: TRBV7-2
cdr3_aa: CASSHPREQIVYGYTF

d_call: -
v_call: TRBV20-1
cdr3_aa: CSARDRGLIDGYTF

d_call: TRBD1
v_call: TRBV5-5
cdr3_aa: CASSLAGTDQETQYF

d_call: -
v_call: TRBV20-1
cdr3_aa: CSARDPGSSYNEQFF

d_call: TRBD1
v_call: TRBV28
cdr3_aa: CASSSPGTGISDTQYF

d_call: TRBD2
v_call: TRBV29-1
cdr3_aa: CSVEPASGGSTDTQYF

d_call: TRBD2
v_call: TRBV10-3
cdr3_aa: CAISKTSGGASETQYF

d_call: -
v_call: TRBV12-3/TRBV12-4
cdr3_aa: CASRADTDTEAFF

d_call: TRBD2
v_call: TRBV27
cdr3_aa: CASSAQPGLAELYF

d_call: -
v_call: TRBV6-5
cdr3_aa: CASSYSGLPRPGELFF

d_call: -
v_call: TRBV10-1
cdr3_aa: CASSESGTITDTQYF

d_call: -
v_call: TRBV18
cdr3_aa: CASSLLGEQFF

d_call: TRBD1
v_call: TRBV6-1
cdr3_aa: CASSKGGANTGELFF